This entry features one T cell receptor beta chain sequence. Its antigen is still unknown. Using immunoSEQ multiplex PCR, the repertoire was profiled, and TCRdb retains in-frame clones only, with some absent. Found here are approximately 1.5 million clones, 98% to 99% of them singletons; the top ten hold under 0.45%. The source of the sample is a study of shared clonotypes between healthy human individuals. Study-wide results and caveats: The generation probabilities recorded for non-shared clonotypes fell below those of clonotypes shared by all four donors.

CDR1 is MNHEY and CDR2 is SMNVEV in the germline V gene (reference sequence). With V trimmed by 4 bases and J by 6 bases, 5 bases remained unmatched. This CDR3 has 13 residues. Material for sequencing was naive CD4+ T cells sorted from blood. Subset reported: CD45RA+ positively selected. The V call is TRBV27, the J call TRBJ2-7; 8 bases agree with TRBD1. The sequence was collected from a young man in good health. The CDR3 DNA reads as TGTGCCAGCAGTTCCGACAGGGGTGGCGAGCAGTACTTC. Its protein product is CASSSDRGGEQYF.